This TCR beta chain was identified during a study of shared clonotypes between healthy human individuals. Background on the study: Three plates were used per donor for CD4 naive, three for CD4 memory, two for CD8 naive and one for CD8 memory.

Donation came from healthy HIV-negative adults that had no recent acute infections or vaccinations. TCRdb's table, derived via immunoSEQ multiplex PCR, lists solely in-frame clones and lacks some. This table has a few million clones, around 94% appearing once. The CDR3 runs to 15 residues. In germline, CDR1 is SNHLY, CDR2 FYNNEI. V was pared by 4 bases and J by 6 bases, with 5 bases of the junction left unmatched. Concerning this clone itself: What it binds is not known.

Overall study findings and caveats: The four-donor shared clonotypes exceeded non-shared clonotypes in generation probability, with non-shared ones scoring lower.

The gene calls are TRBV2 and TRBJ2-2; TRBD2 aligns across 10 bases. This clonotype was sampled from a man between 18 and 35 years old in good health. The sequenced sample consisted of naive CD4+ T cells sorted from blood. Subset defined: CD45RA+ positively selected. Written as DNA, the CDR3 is TGTGCCAGCAGTGTCCCTAGCGGGGGCTCCGGGGAGCTGTTTTTT. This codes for CASSVPSGGSGELFF.